This T cell receptor beta chain appears in the sequencing data of a study of CD8 T cells in ankylosing spondylitis. One entry per CDR3 protein results from TCRdb running MiXCR on the 5' RACE reads. The data show 500,000 to 650,000 distinct CDR3 sequences, 5.3% seen once. Study findings and constraints: Ankylosing spondylitis blood appeared to be characterized by a TCR beta motif of eight highly homologous variants. Reports say disease-linked clones showed up significantly more in matched ankylosing spondylitis synovial fluid.

This clonotype appeared a few times. No antigen is known for it. Trimming cost V 8 bases and J 7 bases; bases outside gene matches: 14. From germline, CDR1 is MNHNS and CDR2 SASEGT. CDR3 size: 15 residues. The TCR comes from a male donor with ankylosing spondylitis. The V call is TRBV6-1, the J call TRBJ1-2; 9 nucleotides align to TRBD1. Material for sequencing was blood, either unsorted or a sorted T cell fraction (not recorded which). DNA of the CDR3: TGTGCCAGCGGACTTATAGACAGGGGGTTTGCTGGCTACACCTTC. Amino acids: CASGLIDRGFAGYTF.